This T cell receptor beta chain stems from a study of cytomegalovirus exposure and HLA in healthy donors. Overall study findings and caveats: With high specificity and sensitivity, the classifier reportedly diagnosed cytomegalovirus status. In a later analysis, across HLA loci, associated TCR counts were highest for DRB1, lowest for HLA-C.

Although they were nominally healthy when sampled, donors likely had unrecorded immune exposures. CDR1 is KGHSH, CDR2 LQKENI, per germline. This CDR3 is built from 17 residues. V lost 8 bases, J lost 0 bases, and 12 bases stayed unmatched. The study ran its PCR with 60 Vbeta and 13 Jbeta primers. This table comes from immunoSEQ multiplex PCR, and its TCRdb copy is limited to in-frame clones, with some not included. The sample holds under 200,000 clones; roughly 82% are singletons and the top ten take more than 0.4%. Notes on this clone: Its specificity is unknown.

Sequencing input: PBMCs. The genes are TRBV18 and TRBJ1-4; 7 positions agree with TRBD1. The sequence derives from a woman aged 50 to 65 in good health and CMV-seronegative. DNA for the CDR3: TGTGCCAGCACCCCGAGTGGAGGGGGCTCAACTAATGAAAAACTGTTTTTT. Translation gives CASTPSGGGSTNEKLFF. Full variable domain (outside the CDR3, taken from reference TRBV18 and TRBJ1-4): NAGVMQNPRHLVRRRGQEARLRCSPMKGHSHVYWYRQLPEEGLKFMVYLQKENIIDESGMPKERFSAEFPKEGPSILRIQQVVRGDSAAYFCASTPSGGGSTNEKLFFGSGTQLSVL.